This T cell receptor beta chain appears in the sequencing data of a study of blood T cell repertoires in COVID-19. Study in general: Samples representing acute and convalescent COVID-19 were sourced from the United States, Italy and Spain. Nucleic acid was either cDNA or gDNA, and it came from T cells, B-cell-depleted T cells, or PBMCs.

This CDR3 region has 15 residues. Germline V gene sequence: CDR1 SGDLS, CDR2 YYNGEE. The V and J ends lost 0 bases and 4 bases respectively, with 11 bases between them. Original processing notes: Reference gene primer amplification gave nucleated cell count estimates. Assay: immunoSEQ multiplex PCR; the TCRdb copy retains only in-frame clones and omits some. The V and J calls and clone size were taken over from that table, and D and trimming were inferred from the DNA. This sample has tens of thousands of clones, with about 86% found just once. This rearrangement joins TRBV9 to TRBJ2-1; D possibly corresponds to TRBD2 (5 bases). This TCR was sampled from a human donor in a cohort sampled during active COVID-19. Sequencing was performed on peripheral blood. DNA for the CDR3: TGTGCCAGCAGCGTAGACAGCGGAGTTTACAATGAGCAGTTCTTC. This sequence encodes CASSVDSGVYNEQFF. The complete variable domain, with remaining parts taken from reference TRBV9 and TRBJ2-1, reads DSGVTQTPKHLITATGQRVTLRCSPRSGDLSVYWYQQSLDQGLQFLIQYYNGEERAKGNILERFSAQQFPDLHSELNLSSLELGDSALYFCASSVDSGVYNEQFFGPGTRLTVL.